This is a list of T cell receptor beta chains from one sample in a study of CD8 T cells in Susac syndrome. TCRdb redid the calling of the immunoSEQ multiplex PCR reads with MiXCR, one entry per CDR3 protein. Of more than 80,000 distinct CDR3 sequences in the sample, roughly 95% were seen once. What was sequenced was CD8+ T cells from PBMCs. Source of these receptors: a human donor with Susac syndrome. Each CDR3 is given with its conserved first and last residue. The D gene is left open where the match is weak. For some rows the clone size is stated as once, few or many, or as a class when expanded; others skip it.

j_call v_call clone_size d_call cdr3_aa cdr3_nt
TRBJ2-2 TRBV2 . TRBD1 CASTPRTGNTGELFF TGTGCCAGCACCCCGCGGACAGGGAACACCGGGGAGCTGTTTTTT
TRBJ2-1 TRBV29-1 . . CSVARGSYNEQFF TGCAGCGTTGCTAGAGGGTCTTACAATGAGCAGTTCTTC
TRBJ2-1 TRBV20-1 . TRBD2 CSAISGGAWNEQFF TGCAGTGCCATTAGCGGGGGGGCCTGGAATGAGCAGTTCTTC
TRBJ2-3 TRBV3-1 . TRBD2 CASSQEQRGYTDTQYF TGTGCCAGCAGCCAAGAACAGCGGGGGTACACAGATACGCAGTATTTT
TRBJ1-2 TRBV12-5 . . CASGLGGRTVHGYTF TGTGCTAGTGGTTTAGGTGGCCGGACAGTTCATGGCTACACCTTC
TRBJ1-5 TRBV7-9 . . CASSSRDNQPQHF TGTGCCAGCAGCTCCAGGGACAATCAGCCCCAGCATTTT
TRBJ1-2 TRBV5-6 . . CASSLESGQLYGYTF TGTGCCAGCAGCTTGGAGTCGGGACAACTGTATGGCTACACCTTC
TRBJ2-1 TRBV7-8 . . CASSFRATAWIEQFF TGTGCCAGCAGCTTCCGGGCCACGGCGTGGATCGAGCAGTTCTTC
TRBJ1-5 TRBV6-4 . . CASSWTVDSNQPQHF TGTGCCAGCAGCTGGACAGTGGATAGCAATCAGCCCCAGCATTTT
TRBJ1-2 TRBV9 . TRBD1 CASSVVGQGDYGYTF TGTGCCAGCAGCGTAGTTGGACAGGGAGACTATGGCTACACCTTC
TRBJ2-1 TRBV29-1 . . CSDLSSGGSYNEQFF TGCAGCGACTTGTCCTCGGGCGGGTCCTACAATGAGCAGTTCTTC
TRBJ2-5 TRBV11-2 . TRBD2 CASSDPTEAGGGPQETQYF TGTGCCAGCAGCGATCCCACCGAAGCTGGCGGGGGGCCACAAGAGACCCAGTACTTC
TRBJ2-3 TRBV20-1 . . CSASKGTPDTQYF TGCAGTGCTAGTAAGGGGACACCAGATACGCAGTATTTT
TRBJ1-6 TRBV5-4 . . CASSFGTPNSPLHF TGTGCCAGCAGCTTCGGGACCCCTAATTCACCCCTCCACTTT
TRBJ2-1 TRBV5-6 . TRBD2 CASSLAAASGGRVNEQFF TGTGCCAGCAGCTTGGCCGCGGCTAGCGGGGGCCGGGTCAATGAGCAGTTCTTC
TRBJ2-7 TRBV12-3/TRBV12-4 . . CASSGPHGEQYF TGTGCCAGCAGTGGACCGCATGGCGAGCAGTACTTC
TRBJ2-3 TRBV6-2/TRBV6-3 . . CASSYQGEADTQYF TGTGCCAGCAGTTACCAGGGAGAGGCAGATACGCAGTATTTT
TRBJ2-1 TRBV9 once TRBD1 CASSPPGQGSYNEQFF TGTGCCAGCAGCCCCCCGGGACAGGGCTCCTACAATGAGCAGTTCTTC
TRBJ2-3 TRBV25-1 . . CASSDQGHTQYF TGTGCCAGCAGTGACCAAGGACACACGCAGTATTTT
TRBJ1-2 TRBV2 . . CASSEVGRGKGYTF TGTGCCAGCAGTGAAGTGGGTCGAGGAAAAGGCTACACCTTC
TRBJ2-7 TRBV2 . TRBD1 CASSVRDRGYEQYF TGTGCCAGCAGTGTCCGGGACAGGGGTTACGAGCAGTACTTC
TRBJ2-1 TRBV29-1 . TRBD2 CSVDAGVNEQFF TGCAGCGTTGACGCGGGGGTGAATGAGCAGTTCTTC
TRBJ1-1 TRBV6-2/TRBV6-3 . . CASIVGGATEAFF TGTGCCAGCATTGTTGGGGGCGCGACTGAAGCTTTCTTT
TRBJ2-3 TRBV19 . . CASSSTSGPQGTQYF TGTGCCAGTAGTTCGACTTCGGGACCCCAGGGGACGCAGTATTTT
TRBJ1-2 TRBV27 . TRBD1 CASSPGTDYGYTF TGTGCCAGCTCACCTGGGACAGATTATGGCTACACCTTC
TRBJ2-5 TRBV20-1 . . CSAVAPVQGLGETQYF TGCAGTGCGGTCGCCCCAGTACAGGGCCTAGGGGAGACCCAGTACTTC
TRBJ2-3 TRBV20-1 . TRBD1 CSAPTGTNTDTQYF TGCAGTGCTCCGACAGGGACAAACACAGATACGCAGTATTTT
TRBJ1-2 TRBV24-1 . . CATSESYTF TGTGCCACCAGTGAAAGCTACACCTTC
TRBJ1-5 TRBV9 . . CASSVGHNNQPQHF TGTGCCAGCAGCGTAGGGCACAACAATCAGCCCCAGCATTTT
TRBJ2-1 TRBV10-3 . . CAAHEEGYEQFF TGTGCCGCCCATGAAGAAGGCTATGAGCAGTTCTTC
TRBJ2-7 TRBV3-1 once . CASRQASPREQYF TGTGCCAGCAGACAAGCGAGTCCTCGCGAGCAGTACTTC
TRBJ2-7 TRBV27 . . CASSPGRSPYEQYF TGTGCCAGCAGTCCCGGACGGTCTCCCTACGAGCAGTACTTC
TRBJ1-1 TRBV12-3/TRBV12-4 . . CASSVRVESEAFF TGTGCCAGCAGTGTCCGAGTGGAATCTGAAGCTTTCTTT
TRBJ1-1 TRBV9 . . CASSVEFMNTEAFF TGTGCCAGCAGCGTTGAGTTTATGAACACTGAAGCTTTCTTT
TRBJ2-2 TRBV9 . . CASSRGPANTGELFF TGTGCCAGCAGCCGAGGACCGGCGAACACCGGGGAGCTGTTTTTT
TRBJ2-7 TRBV7-8 . . CASSWPGSYEQYF TGTGCCAGCAGCTGGCCTGGATCCTACGAGCAGTACTTC
TRBJ2-6 TRBV15 once . CATSSTRGGNSGANVLTF TGTGCCACCAGCAGCACCAGGGGGGGTAACTCTGGGGCCAACGTCCTGACTTTC
TRBJ2-6 TRBV29-1 . . CSVEGTSGANVLTF TGCAGCGTTGAAGGGACGTCTGGGGCCAACGTCCTGACTTTC